Each of the 5 T cell receptor beta chains below was sequenced from the same sample in a study of T cells in Graves' hyperthyroidism and ophthalmopathy. Amplified TCR beta CDR3 regions came from RNA transcripts. TCR CDR3 regions were first amplified by RT-PCR with HTBI primers. TCRdb processed the multiplex PCR reads anew with MiXCR; each CDR3 protein has one entry. The data show 700,000 or so distinct CDR3 sequences, with roughly 17% seen just once and roughly 8% held by the top ten. Sequencing was performed on blood. These receptors came from a man aged 18 to 29 with Graves' hyperthyroidism.

This clonotype was counted many times. The junction does not match germline at one end; this may be a read error. The J gene is TRBJ2-5, the V gene TRBV28; TRBD1 matches 9 bases. In germline, CDR1 is MDHEN, CDR2 SYDVKM. The CDR3 spans 13 residues. Here the CDR3 reads CASSFNRGRVDDF. CDR3 bases: TGTGCCAGCAGTTTCAACAGGGGGCGGGTAGATGACTTC.

The sample holds many counts of this clonotype. J is TRBJ1-6 and V is TRBV2; no clear D gene. The germline V and J ends were trimmed by 2 bases and 9 bases, with 5 bases remaining between them. This CDR3 is 12 amino acids long. Looked up from germline, CDR1 is SNHLY and CDR2 is FYNNEI. The DNA for the CDR3 is TGTGCCAGCAGTGAATCTTTTTCACCCCTCCACTTT. It yields the protein CASSESFSPLHF.

In this sample, this clonotype turned up many times. The chain couples TRBV10-3 to TRBJ1-1; 7 positions agree with TRBD1. Germline assignment: CDR1 ENHRY and CDR2 SYGVKD. The CDR3 runs 16 residues. J was trimmed by 2 bases and V by 6 bases; bases with no gene match: 12. The CDR3 DNA is TGTGCCATCAGCCACTCCTCCCGACAGGGAAACACTGAAGCTTTCTTT. Translating gives CAISHSSRQGNTEAFF.

V usage is TRBV6-5 and J usage is TRBJ2-1, with D perhaps matching TRBD2 (6 bases). The CDR3 runs 15 residues. Germline V gene lookup returns CDR1 MNHEY and CDR2 SVGAGI. V was trimmed by 2 bases and J by 2 bases, leaving 10 bases between them. CDR3 residues: CASSYAGGTYNEQFF. The CDR3 nucleotides read TGTGCCAGCAGTTACGCTGGCGGGACCTACAATGAGCAGTTCTTC.

This clonotype was seen only a few times. The chain uses TRBV24-1 and TRBJ2-3; unclear D gene. V was shortened by 3 bases and J by 2 bases, with 17 bases between the two germline ends. This CDR3 spans 17 amino acids. Germline CDR1 is KGHDR and CDR2 is SFDVKD. CDR3 protein: CATSDGGERGTTDTQYF. CDR3 coding DNA: TGTGCCACCAGTGATGGTGGGGAAAGAGGAACCACAGATACGCAGTATTTT.